This TCR beta chain was identified in a study of blood T cell repertoires in COVID-19. Overall study context: Material from acute and convalescent COVID-19 was sourced from the United States, Italy and Spain.

Original processing notes: Researchers report that nucleated cell counts were estimated from reference gene primer amplification. Libraries were prepared by immunoSEQ multiplex PCR; TCRdb keeps only in-frame clonotypes and omits some of them. Clone size and the V and J calls come from that table; the DNA yielded D and trimming. The sample lists some 400,000 clones, just under 90% occurring once. Allocation to cohorts depended on clinical history reported by the participants. Two negative PCRs, clearance, or symptom resolution characterized the recovered Cohort 3 donors. Trimming at V came to 5 bases and at J to 3 bases, leaving 2 bases not matched to a gene. This CDR3 contains 13 residues. Germline assignment: CDR1 MRHNA and CDR2 SNTAGT.

The source material was PBMCs or T cells enriched from blood (not recorded which). V usage is TRBV6-4 and J usage is TRBJ2-3; 7 nucleotides agree with TRBD2. This TCR came from a woman aged 25 to 39 who had recovered from COVID-19. The CDR3 DNA is TGTGCCAGCAGTAGCGGGGCGACAGATACGCAGTATTTT. It is translated as CASSSGATDTQYF.